This is a list of T cell receptor beta chains from one sample in a study of neurological immune-mediated disorders. TCRdb used MiXCR to reprocess the 5' RACE reads, holding one entry per CDR3 protein. The sample includes 49,000 or so distinct CDR3 sequences, 3.5% to 5.5% of them seen just once. Sequences were obtained from PBMCs. The receptor set was obtained from a woman in her fifties or sixties with multiple sclerosis. CDR3s leave out the opening cysteine and the closing phenylalanine or tryptophan.

j_call v_call cdr3_aa
TRBJ2-2 TRBV5-1 ATSSAGALTGELF
TRBJ2-7 TRBV15 ATSREGYEQY
TRBJ1-1 TRBV12-3/TRBV12-4 ASSPTGEGSEAF
TRBJ2-3 TRBV6-2/TRBV6-3 ASSYSPGPPDTQY
TRBJ2-1 TRBV6-2/TRBV6-3 ASRFSGGASDEQF
TRBJ1-4 TRBV5-1 ASSLAGLSNEKLF
TRBJ1-1 TRBV20-1 SVEDGNTEAF
TRBJ2-2 TRBV7-9 ASSRLTGITGELF
TRBJ1-1 TRBV2 ASRQGYIGEAF
TRBJ1-1 TRBV6-7 ASRIGQGPWWNTEAF
TRBJ2-2 TRBV10-2 ASREGTYTGELF
TRBJ2-3 TRBV7-2 AGALGGTDTQY
TRBJ2-3 TRBV12-3/TRBV12-4 ASSYEGVDTQY
TRBJ2-2 TRBV10-3 AISETDLTGELF
TRBJ2-1 TRBV29-1 SVEGLAGNNEQF
TRBJ2-7 TRBV10-3 AISDQGSPY
TRBJ1-4 TRBV7-2 ASSRWGAEKLF
TRBJ1-5 TRBV20-1 SARDAGEDNQPQH
TRBJ1-4 TRBV3-1 ASSQEVALNKLF
TRBJ2-7 TRBV7-2 ASSPRPDRRDEQY
TRBJ2-5 TRBV3-1 ASSQSSGGARETQY
TRBJ1-1 TRBV11-1 ASSLARDTEAF
TRBJ1-4 TRBV18 ASSPRGANEKLF
TRBJ2-3 TRBV7-2 AVRAVTDTQY
TRBJ2-3 TRBV4-1 ASSLGRLVGVQY
TRBJ2-2 TRBV20-1 SARSPGGAGYTGELF
TRBJ2-4 TRBV3-1 ASSQDLALNIQY
TRBJ1-1 TRBV10-3 AISAGGRSTEAF
TRBJ1-1 TRBV5-1 ASSPGTGGTEAF
TRBJ2-7 TRBV5-1 ASSFLSGFSYEQY
TRBJ1-1 TRBV11-2 ASSLDSVNTEAF
TRBJ2-1 TRBV6-5 ASRGFDEQF
TRBJ1-1 TRBV9 ASSVRPVSDGGMNTEAF
TRBJ1-4 TRBV20-1 SARPDRGKEKLF
TRBJ2-6 TRBV4-1 ASSQANFVGSGANVLT
TRBJ2-7 TRBV5-4 ASSVGTGDIEQY
TRBJ2-3 TRBV7-2 ASSSTGADTQY
TRBJ2-2 TRBV5-1 ASSWGSTGELF
TRBJ1-1 TRBV10-3 AISEGFRTEAF
TRBJ2-7 TRBV12-3/TRBV12-4 ASSLRGRNQY
TRBJ1-2 TRBV10-3 AISLTDYGYT
TRBJ2-5 TRBV3-1 ASSLTGKETQY
TRBJ1-4 TRBV20-1 SASRGGAATNEKLF
TRBJ2-3 TRBV6-6 ASSMGGQGAADTQY
TRBJ2-5 TRBV5-1 ASSLTSGVLQETQY
TRBJ2-3 TRBV15 ATSRVGGGSTDTQY